These 20 T cell receptor beta chains originate from one sample sequenced in a study of shared clonotypes between healthy human individuals. Repertoires were generated with immunoSEQ multiplex PCR, while TCRdb's copy carries only in-frame clones and drops some. The table includes about 110,000 clones, around 71% detected once. The sequencing input was memory CD8+ T cells sorted from blood. Documented subset: CD45RO+ cells pooled with CCR7-negative TemRA cells. The receptors derive from a woman younger than 45 in good health.

This clone showed up just a few times. The rearrangement joins TRBV20-1 to TRBJ2-5; D remains ambiguous. CDR3 size: 11 residues. CDR1 and CDR2 from the germline V gene are DFQATT and SNEGSKA (reference sequence). The CDR3 is CRIRDQETQYF. DNA for the CDR3: TGCAGAATCCGGGACCAAGAGACCCAGTACTTC.

J is TRBJ2-3 and V is TRBV28; TRBD2 matches at 7 bases. This CDR3 region has 13 residues. CDR1 and CDR2 from the germline V gene are MDHEN and SYDVKM. Losses at the gene ends were 11 bases for V and 6 bases for J; bases not matched to a gene: 11. The CDR3: CALRGGDADTQYF. CDR3 sequence (DNA): TGTGCCTTGAGGGGAGGGGATGCGGATACGCAGTATTTT.

The J gene is TRBJ2-2, the V gene TRBV9; D tentatively reads TRBD1 or TRBD2 (5 bases each). This CDR3 has 14 amino acids. CDR1 SGDLS and CDR2 YYNGEE come from the germline V gene. The germline V and J ends were trimmed by 4 bases and 7 bases, with 14 bases remaining between them. The CDR3 here is CASSQRGVGGELFF. CDR3 sequence (DNA): TGTGCCAGCAGCCAGAGAGGGGTGGGCGGGGAGCTGTTTTTT.

A single count supports this clone. V is TRBV10-2 and J is TRBJ2-7; D assignment may be TRBD1 or TRBD2 (5 bases each). The V and J ends lost 8 bases and 1 base respectively, with 9 bases between them. Germline lookup yields CDR1 WSHSY and CDR2 SAAADI. The CDR3 is 12 amino acids. In DNA, the CDR3 is TGCGCCAGCGGGACGGCGTCCTACGAGCAGTACTTC. Translation: CASGTASYEQYF.

The J gene is TRBJ1-5, the V gene TRBV6-6; the D gene is possibly TRBD1 (5 bases). CDR3 length: 14 residues. V lost 2 bases and J lost 2, with 7 bases in between. Germline-derived CDR1 and CDR2 are MNHNY and SVGAGI (reference sequence). DNA for the CDR3: TGTGCCAGCAGTTACAGACAGCGCAATCAGCCCCAGCATTTT. It specifies CASSYRQRNQPQHF.

The chain uses TRBV15 and TRBJ2-2; D unclear. V shed 0 bases and J shed 0 bases, with 11 bases lying between them. This CDR3 has 17 amino acids. The germline V gene encodes CDR1 LNHNV and CDR2 YYDKDF (reference sequence). The CDR3: CATSREARRANTGELFF. The CDR3 DNA reads as TGTGCCACCAGCAGAGAAGCGAGACGAGCGAACACCGGGGAGCTGTTTTTT.

This clone was picked up many times. The gene calls are TRBV6-1 and TRBJ2-5; 7 bases are shared with TRBD1. Trimming took 7 bases from V and 2 from J; bases not matched to a gene: 4. The CDR3 length is 13 residues. Germline CDR1 MNHNS, CDR2 SASEGT. The DNA for the CDR3 is TGTGCCAGCAACGGACAGGCGCAAGAGACCCAGTACTTC. The encoded protein is CASNGQAQETQYF.

The genes are TRBV5-1 and TRBJ2-5, with a weak D call TRBD1 (5 bases). Looked up from germline, CDR1 is SGHRS and CDR2 is YFSETQ. This CDR3 has 13 residues. Deletions cut 1 base from V and 5 bases from J, with 9 bases between. CDR3 nucleotides: TGCGCCAGCAGCTTGTACAGGACGGAGACCCAGTACTTC. It codes for CASSLYRTETQYF.

The J gene is TRBJ1-5, the V gene TRBV4-2; no definite D call. The V gene lost 1 base and the J gene lost 0 bases, with 7 bases spanning the gap. CDR3 length: 15 amino acids. CDR1 is LGHNA, CDR2 YNFKEQ, per germline. The CDR3 loop reads CASSQAHLSNQPQHF. CDR3 coding DNA: TGTGCCAGCAGCCAAGCACACCTTAGCAATCAGCCCCAGCATTTT.

This chain connects TRBV28 to TRBJ2-7; 11 bases are a match to TRBD2. This CDR3 has 16 amino acids. V lost 6 bases and J lost 0; bases outside the gene matches: 7. CDR1 is MDHEN, CDR2 SYDVKM, per germline. The CDR3 DNA reads TGTGCCAGCAGAATCAGACTAGCGGGGACCTCCTACGAGCAGTACTTC. Translation gives CASRIRLAGTSYEQYF.

This chain joins TRBV6-5 and TRBJ2-7, with D perhaps being TRBD1 or TRBD2 (7 bases each). The germline gives CDR1 MNHEY, CDR2 SVGAGI. CDR3 size: 13 residues. V was clipped by 8 bases and J by 2 bases, with 13 bases between them. CDR3 residues: CASGGDRTYEQYF. The CDR3 coding sequence is TGTGCCAGCGGGGGGGACAGAACCTACGAGCAGTACTTC.

This rearrangement joins TRBV5-4 to TRBJ2-1, with a tentative D call TRBD2 (6 bases). Trimming removed 3 bases from V and 5 bases from J, with 12 bases in between. The CDR3 is 14 residues long. CDR1 and CDR2 (germline): SGHNT, YYREEE (reference sequence). CDR3 bases: TGTGCCAGCAGCTCTTCGGGACTGAACAATGAGCAGTTCTTC. Its protein product is CASSSSGLNNEQFF.

This clone is a singleton in its sample. The J gene is TRBJ2-1, the V gene TRBV11-2; D is possibly TRBD1 or TRBD2 (5 bases each). The CDR3 runs to 16 residues. Trimming removed 5 bases from V and 7 bases from J, with 21 bases in between. Germline-derived CDR1 and CDR2 are SGHAT and FQNNGV. CDR3 nucleotide sequence: TGTGCCAGCAGCGTCTTTGCCGGGACGAGGATAAATGAGCAGTTCTTC. Amino acid sequence: CASSVFAGTRINEQFF.

The V call is TRBV4-1, the J call TRBJ1-2; TRBD1 matches at 8 bases. The germline gives CDR1 MGHRA, CDR2 YSYEKL. V dropped 3 bases and J dropped 4; count of bases not matched to a gene: 10. This CDR3 comprises 16 residues. The CDR3 loop is CASSHLGTGRSYGYTF. The CDR3 nucleotides read TGCGCCAGCAGCCACCTTGGGACAGGCCGCTCCTATGGCTACACCTTC.

The rearrangement joins TRBV29-1 to TRBJ2-3, with D uncertain. Germline V lookup: CDR1 SQVTM, CDR2 ANQGSEA. This CDR3 is 12 amino acids long. V gave up 4 bases and J gave up 4 bases, with 9 bases separating them. This chain's CDR3 is CSVGQLADTQYF. The CDR3 DNA sequence: TGCAGCGTTGGCCAGCTGGCAGATACGCAGTATTTT.

The CDR3 nucleotides read TGTGCCAGCAGTTTATCAAAGGGCAATCAGCCCCAGCATTTT. This translates into CASSLSKGNQPQHF. The chain links TRBV27 to TRBJ1-5; the D is unclear. The CDR3 has 14 residues. Germline V gene sequence: CDR1 MNHEY, CDR2 SMNVEV (reference sequence). Trimming took 0 bases from V and 2 from J, leaving 5 bases between them.

This sequence joins TRBV5-6 and TRBJ2-3; TRBD1 is a possible D gene (6 bases). V was cut by 2 bases and J by 2 bases, with 15 bases left in between. Germline-derived CDR1 and CDR2 are SGHDT and YYEEEE. CDR3 size: 16 residues. The CDR3 protein is CASSFSQQGITDTQYF. CDR3 DNA: TGTGCCAGCAGCTTCTCTCAGCAGGGGATCACAGATACGCAGTATTTT.

This sequence joins TRBV27 and TRBJ2-7; the D gene is possibly TRBD2 (6 bases). With 5 bases removed from V and 1 base from J, the gap between germline ends came to 18 bases. This CDR3 is 16 amino acids long. Germline V lookup: CDR1 MNHEY, CDR2 SMNVEV (reference sequence). The CDR3 loop reads CASSSVGTRRSYEQYF. The CDR3 bases are TGTGCCAGCAGTAGCGTCGGGACTCGCAGATCCTACGAGCAGTACTTC.

This clone was seen many times. The V call is TRBV30, the J call TRBJ1-1; D is ambiguous. Per the germline V gene, CDR1 is GTSNPN and CDR2 is SVGIG (reference sequence). The CDR3 is 12 residues long. V was cut by 3 bases and J by 3 bases, with 8 bases left in between. The CDR3 bases are TGTGCCTGGAGCTTGGGGTACACTGAAGCTTTCTTT. Translated, it gives CAWSLGYTEAFF.

The chain links TRBV7-9 to TRBJ2-7; TRBD1 is a possible D gene (6 bases). Per germline, CDR1 SEHNR and CDR2 FQNEAQ (reference sequence). The CDR3 runs 15 residues. Deletions cut 5 bases from V and 2 bases from J, with 16 bases between. Written as DNA, the CDR3 is TGTGCCAGCAGCAAGGGGACACCCTTACCCTACGAGCAGTACTTC. As protein: CASSKGTPLPYEQYF.